The clone carrying this T cell receptor beta chain was seen only a few times. Using a J-beta primer mix together with a sample-barcoded 5' primer, a second PCR was run for roughly 7 to 11 cycles. TCRdb processed the 5' RACE reads anew with MiXCR; each CDR3 protein has one entry. The table shows approximately 1,700,000 distinct CDR3 sequences, with approximately 39% occurring only once. The entry originates in a study of blood T cells in healthy people across ages. There are 16 residues in the CDR3. Trimming took 4 bases from V and 1 from J, leaving 15 bases between them. Germline V gene data show CDR1 as MNHEY and CDR2 as SMNVEV (reference sequence).

Input material: blood. The sequence derives from a human donor in good health. This sequence joins TRBV27 and TRBJ2-3, with a tentative D call TRBD2 (7 bases). The DNA of the CDR3 is TGTGCCAGCAGTTACAACGGGGGGCTACGCACAGATACGCAGTATTTT. The encoded protein is CASSYNGGLRTDTQYF.